One and the same sample provided the 30 T cell receptor beta chains below, sequenced in a study of Ad26.COV2.S vaccination and SARS-CoV-2 variants. This sample's treatment: 15 to 20 received Ad26.COV2.S at low or high dose, single or two shots; roughly 5 received placebo; per-sample allocation not given. Sample collection was performed on day 63 after the first vaccine or placebo injection. Method: immunoSEQ multiplex PCR; TCRdb's copy keeps in-frame clones and lacks some. The sample includes fewer than 900,000 clones, 89% of them seen just once. Sequencing used peripheral blood, obtained in a trial of Ad26.COV2.S vaccine versus placebo. The source is a person between 18 and 59 years old who received the Ad26.COV2.S COVID-19 vaccine or a placebo.

The chain employs TRBV2 and TRBJ1-1, with 7 bases matching TRBD1. The CDR3 is 14 amino acids. The J segment lost 5 bases and the V segment lost 6 bases, leaving 9 bases of the junction unmatched. Germline-derived CDR1 and CDR2 are SNHLY and FYNNEI. The CDR3: CASRPQGMRTEAFF. The CDR3 DNA reads as TGTGCCAGCAGACCACAGGGGATGAGGACTGAAGCTTTCTTT.

CDR3 nucleotide sequence: TGTGCCAGCAGCCACACCTACGAGCAGTACTTC. It encodes CASSHTYEQYF. The chain is built from TRBV7-9 and TRBJ2-7; D unresolved. Trimming cost V 5 bases and J 2 bases, with 4 bases left between them. CDR3 length equals 11 residues. Germline CDR1 and CDR2: SEHNR and FQNEAQ (reference sequence).

This chain joins TRBV7-9 and TRBJ1-2; D is unresolved. The germline gives CDR1 SEHNR, CDR2 FQNEAQ (reference sequence). The CDR3 has 13 residues. The ends were cut back, 1 base at V and 8 bases at J, with 11 bases in the middle. The CDR3 coding sequence is TGTGCCAGCAGCTTAGAGGCCCAAGGCGGCTACACCTTC. Its protein product is CASSLEAQGGYTF.

This sequence joins TRBV19 and TRBJ1-5; weak D call: TRBD1 (6 bases). The V gene's germline CDR1 is LNHDA and CDR2 SQIVND (reference sequence). CDR3 length equals 14 residues. V lost 6 bases, J lost 5 bases, and 14 bases lay in between. The CDR3 coding sequence is TGTGCCAGTAGCCCTACAGGGACCCATCAGCCCCAGCATTTT. The encoded protein is CASSPTGTHQPQHF.

The rearrangement links TRBV2 to TRBJ2-5; 7 bases align to TRBD2. The CDR3 is made up of 13 amino acids. V shed 8 bases, J shed 2 bases, and the junction held 5 bases outside the gene matches. Germline V gene lookup returns CDR1 SNHLY and CDR2 FYNNEI. The CDR3 bases are TGTGCCAGCGAGACTAGCTTTCAAGAGACCCAGTACTTC. It yields the protein CASETSFQETQYF.

This clone was seen once. The chain combines TRBV15 with TRBJ1-2; D remains ambiguous. Per the germline V gene, CDR1 is LNHNV and CDR2 is YYDKDF (reference sequence). CDR3 length: 15 amino acids. Trimming shortened V by 2 bases and J by 2 bases, and 12 bases separated the two germline ends. The CDR3 region has the DNA TGTGCCACCAGCAGAACGGCAGATAGGAACTATGGCTACACCTTC. Residues: CATSRTADRNYGYTF.

The chain employs TRBV13 and TRBJ1-2, with no clear D. Trimming stripped 1 base from V and 4 bases from J, with 7 bases between. CDR1 and CDR2 (germline): PRHDT, FYEKMQ (reference sequence). The CDR3 covers 13 residues. CDR3 protein: CASSLAGLYGYTF. In DNA, the CDR3 is TGTGCCAGCAGCTTAGCAGGTCTCTATGGCTACACCTTC. Drawing the rest from reference TRBV13 and TRBJ1-2, the complete variable domain is AAGVIQSPRHLIKEKRETATLKCYPIPRHDTVYWYQQGPGQDPQFLISFYEKMQSDKGSIPDRFSAQQFSDYHSELNMSSLELGDSALYFCASSLAGLYGYTFGSGTRLTVV.

The chain joins TRBV11-3 to TRBJ2-1; D unclear. The length of the CDR3 is 14 residues. Germline V gene lookup returns CDR1 SGHNT and CDR2 YENEEA. Trimming left V 1 base short and J 9 bases short, with 13 bases between. Here the CDR3 DNA reads TGTGCCAGCAGCTTAGTAGGTGACTTCGGTGAGCAGTTCTTC. Protein sequence: CASSLVGDFGEQFF.

For the CDR3, the DNA is TGTGCCTGGAGTCTCGGACAGGAGGGAGAGACCCAGTACTTC. It translates to CAWSLGQEGETQYF. The chain employs TRBV30 and TRBJ2-5, with TRBD1 as a possible D gene (7 bases). This CDR3 spans 14 amino acids. Looked up from germline, CDR1 is GTSNPN and CDR2 is SVGIG (reference sequence). The V gene lost 2 bases and the J gene lost 4 bases, with 14 bases spanning the gap. The full variable domain, in which reference TRBV30 and TRBJ2-5 provide the parts outside the CDR3, is SQTIHQWPATLVQPVGSPLSLECTVEGTSNPNLYWYRQAAGRGLQLLFYSVGIGQISSEVPQNLSASRPQDRQFILSSKKLLLSDSGFYLCAWSLGQEGETQYFGPGTRLLVL.

The rearrangement uses TRBV2 and TRBJ1-3, with no clear D. V was trimmed by 8 bases and J by 10 bases, leaving 12 bases between them. The CDR3 runs to 11 residues. The germline V gene has CDR1 SNHLY and CDR2 FYNNEI. The CDR3 nucleotides are TGTGCCAGCGGACGCATAGGGACCATATATTTT. Translated: CASGRIGTIYF. The full variable domain, rest sourced from reference TRBV2 and TRBJ1-3, is EPEVTQTPSHQVTQMGQEVILRCVPISNHLYFYWYRQILGQKVEFLVSFYNNEISEKSEIFDDQFSVERPDGSNFTLKIRSTKLEDSAMYFCASGRIGTIYFGEGSWLTVV.

The chain employs TRBV12-5 and TRBJ2-7, with 7 bases matching TRBD1. There are 16 residues in the CDR3. Germline CDR1 is LGHNT and CDR2 is FRNRAP. The V and J ends lost 5 bases and 3 bases, in that order; junction bases with no gene match: 13. Here the CDR3 DNA reads TGTGCTAGTGGTCGCCAGGGACAGAACCCCAACTACGAGCAGTACTTC. It translates to CASGRQGQNPNYEQYF.

The chain uses TRBV6-2 or TRBV6-3 and TRBJ2-4; 8 bases match TRBD2. The CDR3 is 13 residues long. Germline CDR1 MNHEY, CDR2 SVGEGT. Trimming took 6 bases from V and 7 from J; bases not matched to a gene: 5. CDR3 nucleotides: TGTGCCAGCAGCCGGGCGGGGGGTAACATTCAGTACTTC. Protein product: CASSRAGGNIQYF.

J is TRBJ2-3 and V is TRBV20-1; no reliable D call. Trimming cost V 5 bases and J 5 bases, with 5 bases left between them. Germline lookup yields CDR1 DFQATT and CDR2 SNEGSKA (reference sequence). The CDR3 covers 10 residues. DNA for the CDR3: TGCAGTGCTTCGATAGATACGCAGTATTTT. It encodes CSASIDTQYF.

The chain has TRBV6-5 and TRBJ1-2; maybe TRBD1 (5 bases). The CDR3 sequence is 13 residues long. V shed 8 bases and J shed 4 bases, with 14 bases lying between them. CDR1 and CDR2 from the germline V gene are MNHEY and SVGAGI. CDR3 nucleotide sequence: TGTGCCAGCCGGGACGTAGGGAGCTATGGCTACACCTTC. Protein: CASRDVGSYGYTF.

With respect to this clone: This CDR3 is also generated by other DNA sequences in the sample. The CDR3 sequence: CASSIRQGGQPQHF. The CDR3 DNA is TGTGCCAGTAGTATAAGACAGGGGGGACAGCCCCAGCATTTT. The chain has TRBV19 and TRBJ1-5, with 9 positions matching TRBD1. The germline gives CDR1 LNHDA, CDR2 SQIVND (reference sequence). This CDR3 has 14 amino acids. After removal of 2 bases from V and 7 bases from J, the junction contained 3 bases not matched to a gene.

V and J are TRBV4-1 and TRBJ2-5; 10 nucleotides agree with TRBD2. Germline V CDR1 and CDR2: MGHRA, YSYEKL. The trim removed 5 bases at V and 5 bases at J, leaving 8 bases unmatched. CDR3 length: 15 residues. DNA of the CDR3: TGCGCCAGCAGCTGGTCTAGCGGGGGATTGGAGACCCAGTACTTC. It specifies CASSWSSGGLETQYF.

The V call is TRBV6-5, the J call TRBJ2-1; 8 nucleotides align to TRBD2. Germline CDR1 is MNHEY and CDR2 is SVGAGI. CDR3 length: 15 residues. Trimming at V came to 6 bases and at J to 8 bases, leaving 12 bases not matched to a gene. CDR3 DNA sequence: TGTGCCAGCAGCCGAGGAGCGGGAGTAAACGATGAGCAGTTCTTC. Translation: CASSRGAGVNDEQFF.

The chain uses TRBV2 and TRBJ1-6; unclear D gene. From germline, CDR1 is SNHLY and CDR2 FYNNEI. Trimming took 0 bases from V and 7 from J, leaving 10 bases between them. The CDR3 runs 15 residues. The CDR3 region has the DNA TGTGCCAGCAGTGAAGCCGGGCAGCGAAATTCACCCCTCCACTTT. As protein: CASSEAGQRNSPLHF.

The rearrangement joins TRBV10-3 to TRBJ1-4; 8 positions agree with TRBD1. V was clipped by 6 bases and J by 5 bases; unmatched bases: 2. Germline V gives CDR1 ENHRY, CDR2 SYGVKD. The CDR3 has 13 residues. The CDR3 nucleotides read TGTGCCATCAGGGGACAGGCAAATGAAAAACTGTTTTTT. Its protein is CAIRGQANEKLFF.

The gene calls are TRBV18 and TRBJ2-1; tentative D call: TRBD2 (5 bases). The V end lost 3 bases, the J end lost 1 base, and 10 bases lay between the germline ends. This CDR3 has 15 residues. Germline V lookup: CDR1 KGHSH, CDR2 LQKENI. The CDR3 DNA is TGTGCCAGCTCACCGGCGCTAGCTTCCTACAATGAGCAGTTCTTC. Translating gives CASSPALASYNEQFF.

The chain recombines TRBV30 with TRBJ1-6; TRBD1 might be the D (6 bases). Trimming removed 3 bases at V and 6 bases at J, with 12 bases between. The CDR3 runs to 14 residues. From germline, CDR1 is GTSNPN and CDR2 SVGIG (reference sequence). CDR3 nucleotide sequence: TGTGCCTGGAGGCGTAACAGGGTTAATTCACCCCTCCACTTT. Protein product: CAWRRNRVNSPLHF. Drawing the rest from reference TRBV30 and TRBJ1-6, the complete variable domain is SQTIHQWPATLVQPVGSPLSLECTVEGTSNPNLYWYRQAAGRGLQLLFYSVGIGQISSEVPQNLSASRPQDRQFILSSKKLLLSDSGFYLCAWRRNRVNSPLHFGNGTRLTVT.

The chain couples TRBV7-2 to TRBJ2-7, with 8 bases fitting TRBD1. Germline values: CDR1 SGHTA, CDR2 FQGNSA. The CDR3 has 19 residues. V was pared by 4 bases and J by 3 bases, with 20 bases of the junction left unmatched. DNA for the CDR3: TGTGCCAGCAGCTCACACGAAGACAGGGGTCCCCATAAATACTACGAGCAGTACTTC. It translates to CASSSHEDRGPHKYYEQYF.

V is TRBV5-8 and J is TRBJ1-5; D is possibly TRBD1 (5 bases). Germline V gives CDR1 SGHTS, CDR2 YDEGEE. The V gene lost 0 bases and the J gene lost 4 bases, with 14 bases spanning the gap. This CDR3 is 16 amino acids long. DNA for the CDR3: TGTGCCAGCAGCTTGGAAGGGGCGCGTAGTAATCAGCCCCAGCATTTT. Amino acid sequence: CASSLEGARSNQPQHF.

J is TRBJ1-1 and V is TRBV7-9; a weak D match, TRBD1 (5 bases). The CDR3 is 16 residues long. V was pared by 4 bases and J by 2 bases, with 17 bases between. The germline CDR1 and CDR2 sequences are SEHNR and FQNEAQ (reference sequence). Here the CDR3 DNA reads TGTGCCAGCAGCTCAGAAAACAGGTATATCAACACTGAAGCTTTCTTT. Its protein is CASSSENRYINTEAFF.

The chain combines TRBV5-6 with TRBJ2-7, with 9 positions matching TRBD1. The germline V gene encodes CDR1 SGHDT and CDR2 YYEEEE. The CDR3 runs 16 residues. V lost 2 bases, J lost 6 bases, and 12 bases stayed unmatched. This CDR3 reads CASSFGTGTGFAEQYF. CDR3 nucleotide sequence: TGTGCCAGCAGCTTTGGGACCGGGACAGGGTTTGCCGAGCAGTACTTC.

The chain joins TRBV6-5 to TRBJ1-1, with D possibly TRBD1 on 6 matching bases. Germline V gene data show CDR1 as MNHEY and CDR2 as SVGAGI. The CDR3 covers 13 residues. With 7 bases removed from V and 8 bases from J, the gap between germline ends came to 17 bases. As DNA, the CDR3 is TGTGCCAGCACCAAATTAGGGGGTACGGAAGCTTTCTTT. Translation: CASTKLGGTEAFF.

J is TRBJ2-1 and V is TRBV7-9, with unresolved D. Trimming took 0 bases from V and 4 from J, leaving 10 bases between them. The CDR3 totals 15 residues. Per the germline V gene, CDR1 is SEHNR and CDR2 is FQNEAQ (reference sequence). CDR3 nucleotide sequence: TGTGCCAGCAGCTTAGCGGGATCCGAGTACAATGAGCAGTTCTTC. Protein product: CASSLAGSEYNEQFF.

V usage is TRBV20-1 and J usage is TRBJ1-2; D not certain. The V gene lost 3 bases and the J gene lost 8 bases, with 10 bases spanning the gap. The CDR3 runs 11 residues. Germline V lookup: CDR1 DFQATT, CDR2 SNEGSKA (reference sequence). In DNA form, the CDR3 reads TGCAGTGCTAGCTCCGGCGACGGCTACACCTTC. The encoded protein is CSASSGDGYTF.

This sequence joins TRBV24-1 and TRBJ2-1; 10 bases fit TRBD1. From germline, CDR1 is KGHDR and CDR2 SFDVKD. CDR3 length equals 15 residues. With V trimmed by 3 bases and J by 6 bases, 4 bases remained unmatched. The CDR3 bases are TGTGCCACCAGTGATCCCGGGACAGGGGTCAATGAGCAGTTCTTC. Amino acids: CATSDPGTGVNEQFF.

The V gene is TRBV3-1 (or the pseudogene TRBV3-2), the J gene TRBJ2-1, with 9 bases lining up with TRBD2. Germline CDR1 and CDR2: LGHDT and YNNKEL (reference sequence). With V trimmed by 3 bases and J by 0 bases, 6 bases remained unmatched. There are 17 residues in the CDR3. The chain's CDR3 is CASSHSGGGGSYNEQFF. Written as DNA, the CDR3 is TGTGCCAGCAGCCATAGCGGGGGTGGGGGCTCCTACAATGAGCAGTTCTTC.